This TCR beta chain was documented in a study of CD8+CD57+ T cells in acquired aplastic anemia. Study at large: DNA recovered from sorted CD4+ and CD8+ cells had a mean of approximately 3.2 ug. Points from the study as a whole: Between patients and controls, over 25 CD8+ CDR3 sequences were found in common.

The use of genomic DNA as template underpinned the TCR beta VDJ and CDR3 profiling. TCRdb passed the reads through MiXCR, listing each CDR3 protein once. The sample yields 150,000 or so distinct CDR3 sequences, less than 60% seen once. Trimming stripped 6 bases from V and 1 base from J, with 7 bases between. CDR3 length: 12 amino acids. Germline assignment: CDR1 ENHRY and CDR2 SYGVKD. It was patients with CD8+CD57+ cell expansion by flow cytometry who were chosen for sequencing. This clonotype was detected only a few times. Its antigen remains unknown. Sequencing input: sorted CD4+, CD8+, or CD8+CD57+ T cells (not recorded which) from PBMCs. The chain uses TRBV10-3 and TRBJ2-7, with unresolved D. The clonotype originates from a human donor with aplastic anemia. The CDR3 spells CAIRDGSYEQYF. The CDR3 DNA is TGTGCCATCAGGGACGGTTCCTACGAGCAGTACTTC.